The T cell receptor beta chain described here comes from a study of long-term antiretroviral therapy in people with HIV. Study at large: The earliest samples came from an era when ART typically awaited falling CD4 counts. Study-level results: Within the repertoire, clones expanded before ART were dominant at all time points.

As for this clone: Its specificity is unknown.

In germline, CDR1 is LNHDA, CDR2 SQIVND (reference sequence). This CDR3 has 15 residues. Deletions cut 2 bases from V and 1 base from J, with 10 bases between. Runs used v3.0 of the immunoSEQ assay and were done at survey level. Here immunoSEQ multiplex PCR was the method, and the copy in TCRdb shows in-frame clones only, minus some. Of tens of thousands of clones in the sample, roughly 82% were seen once. Material: unsorted PBMCs, obtained 0.1 years before starting antiretroviral therapy. The V gene is TRBV19, the J gene TRBJ2-3, with D perhaps matching TRBD1 (5 bases). The sequence derives from a young man with HIV. The CDR3, as DNA: TGTGCCAGTAGTATATCAAGGGGCGGCACAGATACGCAGTATTTT. Its protein product is CASSISRGGTDTQYF.